This is a list of T cell receptor beta chains from one sample in a study of blood T cell repertoires in COVID-19. Measured with immunoSEQ multiplex PCR; TCRdb has only the in-frame clones, and not every one. The data contain some 20,000 clones, 85% of them singletons. What was sequenced was peripheral blood. Receptors originate from an older man with acute or convalescent COVID-19. The CDR3 runs from the conserved cysteine through the conserved F or W. A D gene is named only where the DNA matches it firmly. The size entry is marked missing in some rows and otherwise reads once, few, many or a size class.

TRBJ2-5,-,TRBV28,-,CASVSTPTETQYF,TGTGCCAGCGTTAGCACCCCCACGGAGACCCAGTACTTC
TRBJ1-6,-,TRBV30,-,CAWSPGHNNSPLHF,TGTGCCTGGAGTCCGGGACACAATAATTCACCCCTCCACTTT
TRBJ1-3,-,TRBV7-9,-,CASSLGARRGNTIYF,TGTGCCAGCAGCTTAGGGGCTCGCAGGGGAAACACCATATATTTT
TRBJ2-5,-,TRBV7-2,-,CASSTGGGAETQYF,TGTGCCAGCAGCACAGGGGGGGGCGCAGAGACCCAGTACTTC
TRBJ1-1,-,TRBV5-6,-,CASSSDSNTEAFF,TGTGCCAGCAGTTCCGACTCGAACACTGAAGCTTTCTTT
TRBJ1-5,-,TRBV2,-,CASTNVEVGNQPQHF,TGTGCCAGCACCAACGTGGAGGTGGGGAATCAGCCCCAGCATTTT
TRBJ1-5,-,TRBV7-2,-,CASSSLDRANQPQHF,TGTGCCAGCAGCTCGCTGGACAGAGCAAATCAGCCCCAGCATTTT
TRBJ2-7,TRBD1,TRBV7-6,once,CASSTGQSLRLYF,TGTGCCAGCAGCACGGGACAGTCCCTTAGACTGTACTTC
TRBJ2-3,TRBD1,TRBV10-3,-,CAIRQGATDTQYF,TGTGCCATCAGACAGGGGGCCACAGATACGCAGTATTTT
TRBJ2-1,-,TRBV28,-,CASRQGSYNEQFF,TGTGCCAGCAGGCAGGGATCCTACAATGAGCAGTTCTTC
TRBJ1-1,-,TRBV15,-,CATSTKRRGTMNTEAFF,TGTGCCACCAGCACTAAAAGAAGGGGGACCATGAACACTGAAGCTTTCTTT
TRBJ1-2,TRBD1,TRBV3-1/TRBV3-2,-,CASSPQGGLNYGYTF,TGTGCCAGCAGCCCCCAAGGGGGCCTTAACTATGGCTACACCTTC
TRBJ2-1,TRBD2,TRBV7-3,-,CASSFFGGAYNEQFF,TGTGCCAGCAGCTTCTTCGGGGGGGCCTACAATGAGCAGTTCTTC
TRBJ2-1,TRBD2,TRBV27,-,CASSRLLSGEYNEQFF,TGTGCCAGCAGCCGACTCCTTAGCGGGGAGTACAATGAGCAGTTCTTC
TRBJ2-1,TRBD2,TRBV7-9,few,CASSSRVAGAWSEQFF,TGTGCCAGCAGCTCCCGGGTAGCGGGGGCTTGGAGTGAGCAGTTCTTC
TRBJ1-6,TRBD1,TRBV27,-,CASSKDRDPRFFPLHF,TGTGCCAGCAGTAAGGACAGGGACCCCCGATTTTTTCCCCTCCACTTT
TRBJ2-3,TRBD1,TRBV27,-,CASVKDRGTDTQYF,TGTGCCAGTGTTAAGGACAGGGGCACAGATACGCAGTATTTT
TRBJ2-1,TRBD2,TRBV11-2,-,CASSFRLAGGSSYNEQFF,TGTGCCAGCAGCTTTCGACTAGCGGGTGGAAGCTCCTACAATGAGCAGTTCTTC
TRBJ2-5,-,TRBV5-4,-,CASSLRTAETQYF,TGTGCCAGCAGCTTGCGCACTGCCGAGACCCAGTACTTC
TRBJ2-3,-,TRBV6-5,once,CASSYRRRDTQYF,TGTGCCAGCAGTTACCGGAGGAGGGATACGCAGTATTTT
TRBJ1-2,TRBD1,TRBV27,-,CASSPQGTHGYTF,TGTGCCAGCAGCCCACAGGGGACCCATGGCTACACCTTC
TRBJ1-4,-,TRBV3-1/TRBV3-2,-,CASSQVRGSGEKLFF,TGTGCCAGCAGCCAAGTACGGGGGAGTGGGGAAAAACTGTTTTTT
TRBJ2-7,-,TRBV21-1,-,CASSNGTGVPYEQYF,TGTGCCAGCAGCAACGGGACAGGGGTTCCCTACGAGCAGTACTTC
TRBJ1-3,-,TRBV28,-,CASSSPSPGGFSGNTIYF,TGTGCCAGCAGTTCCCCCTCACCGGGTGGGTTCTCTGGAAACACCATATATTTT
TRBJ2-2,-,TRBV6-2/TRBV6-3,-,CASSSLGVTGELFF,TGTGCCAGCAGTTCCCTAGGGGTGACCGGGGAGCTGTTTTTT
TRBJ2-7,TRBD1,TRBV11-2,-,CASSLEGQGIYEQYF,TGTGCCAGCAGCTTAGAAGGACAGGGTATCTACGAGCAGTACTTC
TRBJ1-1,TRBD1,TRBV6-5,-,CASSRDRDTEAFF,TGTGCCAGCTCCCGGGACAGGGACACTGAAGCTTTCTTT
TRBJ2-1,-,TRBV6-5,-,CASSYRSYNEQFF,TGTGCCAGCAGTTACCGCTCCTACAATGAGCAGTTCTTC
TRBJ1-2,-,TRBV24-1,-,CATSDSRQDPGENGYTF,TGTGCCACCAGTGATTCCCGACAGGACCCCGGAGAGAATGGCTACACCTTC
TRBJ1-3,-,TRBV6-5,once,CASSSRQAFRNTIYF,TGTGCCAGCAGTTCCAGACAGGCCTTCCGAAACACCATATATTTT
TRBJ2-1,TRBD2,TRBV18,-,CASSLLLAGVRDEQFF,TGTGCCAGCTCTCTCTTACTAGCGGGGGTGCGCGATGAGCAGTTCTTC
TRBJ1-5,-,TRBV5-1,once,CASSLGYNQPQHF,TGCGCCAGCAGCCTGGGTTACAATCAGCCCCAGCATTTT
TRBJ2-2,-,TRBV11-2,once,CASSLLAAGELFF,TGTGCCAGCAGCTTATTGGCAGCCGGGGAGCTGTTTTTT
TRBJ1-1,-,TRBV11-3,-,CASNGSEGFPLNTEAFF,TGTGCCAGCAACGGGTCGGAGGGATTCCCATTGAACACTGAAGCTTTCTTT
TRBJ1-1,-,TRBV19,-,CASSSTGLNTEAFF,TGTGCCAGTAGTAGTACAGGGTTGAACACTGAAGCTTTCTTT
TRBJ2-2,TRBD2,TRBV7-3,-,CASSRGLAGKNTGELFF,TGTGCCAGCAGCCGCGGACTAGCGGGGAAAAACACCGGGGAGCTGTTTTTT
TRBJ1-6,-,TRBV19,once,CASSPNNSPLHF,TGTGCCAGTAGCCCCAATAATTCACCCCTCCACTTT
TRBJ1-1,TRBD1,TRBV19,once,CASSNHQTGGDTEAFF,TGTGCCAGTAGTAACCACCAAACAGGGGGCGACACTGAAGCTTTCTTT
TRBJ1-5,-,TRBV21-1,-,CASSKVDIYSNQPQHF,TGTGCCAGCAGCAAAGTGGACATCTATAGCAATCAGCCCCAGCATTTT
TRBJ2-2,TRBD1,TRBV27,-,CASSVELQGAGTGELFF,TGTGCCAGCAGTGTGGAGCTACAGGGGGCCGGCACCGGGGAGCTGTTTTTT
TRBJ1-1,TRBD1,TRBV5-4,-,CASSKTGTGGLNAFF,TGTGCCAGCAGCAAGACCGGGACAGGGGGCTTGAATGCTTTCTTT
TRBJ1-2,TRBD1,TRBV11-2,few,CASSPNPGTVYGYTF,TGTGCCAGCAGCCCGAACCCCGGGACAGTTTACGGCTACACCTTC
TRBJ2-1,TRBD1,TRBV9,-,CASSARTGRYNEQFF,TGTGCCAGCAGCGCTAGGACAGGGCGCTACAATGAGCAGTTCTTC
TRBJ2-2,-,TRBV19,-,CASRMDRQNTGELFF,TGTGCCAGTAGGATGGACAGACAGAACACCGGGGAGCTGTTTTTT
TRBJ2-7,-,TRBV5-4,-,CASSSGSQPNEQYF,TGTGCCAGCAGCTCGGGGTCCCAACCCAACGAGCAGTACTTC
TRBJ1-2,-,TRBV18,-,CASSPSFSARSYGYTF,TGTGCCAGCTCACCAAGCTTTTCTGCCCGAAGCTATGGCTACACCTTC
TRBJ2-1,TRBD2,TRBV5-1,-,CASSPRTSDNNEQFF,TGCGCCAGCAGCCCCCGGACTAGCGACAACAATGAGCAGTTCTTC
TRBJ1-3,-,TRBV3-1/TRBV3-2,-,CASSSLGNTIYF,TGTGCCAGCAGCTCCCTTGGAAACACCATATATTTT
TRBJ2-3,-,TRBV6-5,once,CASSYAGGTQYF,TGTGCCAGCAGTTACGCAGGAGGTACGCAGTATTTT
TRBJ1-5,-,TRBV30,few,CAFSTDSRAPQHF,TGTGCCTTCTCGACGGACAGCCGCGCCCCCCAGCATTTT
TRBJ1-6,TRBD1,TRBV18,-,CASSPNTPGQVNSPLHF,TGTGCCAGCTCACCAAATACGCCGGGACAGGTTAATTCACCCCTCCACTTT
TRBJ1-5,-,TRBV9,-,CASSDQGSNQPQHF,TGTGCCAGCAGCGACCAGGGTAGCAATCAGCCCCAGCATTTT
TRBJ2-3,TRBD1,TRBV28,-,CASSFPPTGASTDTQYF,TGTGCCAGCAGTTTCCCCCCGACAGGGGCTAGCACAGATACGCAGTATTTT